This TCR beta chain came from a study of molecular identifiers for immune sequencing clone quantification. Regarding the study as a whole: Identical barcode-sharing TCR molecules could lead to underestimated sizes for highly expanded clones.

A single record per CDR3 protein comes from TCRdb applying MiXCR to the PCR reads. The sample consists of around 70,000 distinct CDR3 sequences, about 18% of them appearing once. Germline loops: CDR1 MNHEY, CDR2 SMNVEV (reference sequence). The CDR3 totals 15 residues. The V and J ends lost 0 bases and 0 bases respectively, with 9 bases between them. Comment on this clonotype: The target antigen is unknown.

The sequenced sample consisted of naive CD8+ T cells from blood, with Jurkat cell RNA spiked in. Subset meaning: FACS-sorted CD8+CD4-CCR7+CD45RA+ naive T cells. This TCR was sampled from a human donor in good health. Some libraries in this study had Jurkat cell RNA spiked in. The V and J genes are TRBV27 and TRBJ2-7, with D maybe TRBD2 (6 bases). In DNA, the CDR3 is TGTGCCAGCAGTTTATCCGACGGGAGCTCCTACGAGCAGTACTTC. It yields the protein CASSLSDGSSYEQYF.